This TCR beta chain stems from a study of cytomegalovirus exposure and HLA in healthy donors. Points from the study as a whole: Being productive about 90% or about 30% of the time was typical of most TCR beta V segments in an earlier analysis.

Germline V gene sequence: CDR1 MGHRA, CDR2 YSYEKL. The V and J ends lost 0 bases and 6 bases respectively, with 11 bases between them. CDR3 size: 14 residues. On this clone itself: Its specificity is not known.

Both 60 Vbeta primers and 13 Jbeta primers went into the PCR. The assay was immunoSEQ multiplex PCR, and TCRdb's table has in-frame clones only and misses some. Here the sample table reports 35,000 to 45,000 clones. The sequence derives from a woman aged 25 to 39 in good health and CMV-seropositive. The V and J genes are TRBV4-1 and TRBJ2-5, with D possibly being TRBD1 (6 bases). The sequenced sample consisted of PBMCs. The CDR3 DNA reads as TGCGCCAGCAGCCAAGAAAACAGGGAGAAGACCCAGTACTTC. Amino acid sequence: CASSQENREKTQYF.